This TCR beta chain appears in the sequencing data of a study of long-term antiretroviral therapy in people with HIV. With survey level as its setting, the immunoSEQ assay was v3.0. Some clones are missing from TCRdb's copy, which holds only in-frame ones; the method was immunoSEQ multiplex PCR. The sample includes 35,000 or so clones, roughly 85% of them seen just once. The V segment lost 0 bases and the J segment 4 bases; nucleotides outside the gene matches: 6. The CDR3 consists of 16 residues. Germline V gene lookup returns CDR1 SGHDN and CDR2 FVKESK. This clonotype was sampled from a man between 18 and 29 years old with HIV. The material was unsorted PBMCs, obtained 2.2 years after starting antiretroviral therapy. The chain employs TRBV14 and TRBJ1-2, with TRBD1 identical over 9 bases. CDR3 residues: CASSQDWDRVGYGYTF. CDR3 nucleotides: TGTGCCAGCAGCCAAGATTGGGACAGGGTCGGCTATGGCTACACCTTC.